This T cell receptor (beta chain) was recovered during a study of beta chain features in type 1 diabetes (dated 2018 in TCRdb). For the study in its entirety: Patients and healthy donors did not differ in mean age, gender distribution, total cell number or subset yield. A total of 100 million to 110 million sorted cells were examined across all samples, and a strong correlation was observed between cell number per subset and RNA yield. The study compared the TCRB repertoires of sorted circulating CD4+ T cell subsets in recently diagnosed type 1 diabetes patients with those in matched healthy donors. Naive and central memory subsets were obtained from all 30 or so donors, but regulatory and stem cell-like memory subsets were isolated from only 8 patients and about 8 healthy donors. The paper's findings and limits, for the study overall: Naive, central memory and regulatory TCRB repertoires appeared more similar among patients than among healthy donors. Because small numbers of individuals were included in the HLA sub-analyses, any influence of HLA type on TCRB rearrangement was left unresolved. Shorter templates might be favored by PCR, yet because patient and control samples were amplified and corrected together, any such skew would affect both groups equally. Because cDNA rather than genomic DNA was sequenced, highly expressing activated cells could have been over-represented, although no difference in activation and CD3 levels was found between groups. At VDJ recombination sites, patients with type 1 diabetes made fewer insertions and deleted more nucleotides, a pattern implying thymic rearrangement abnormalities. A moderate but significant shortening of TCRB CDR3 length was observed in type 1 diabetes patients in all four CD4+ subsets.

The CDR3, cysteine through phenylalanine, is 16 amino acids long. The only DNA kept is the CDR3, 48 bases in frame from the first base. V is cut back by 0 bases and J by 9 bases, with 7 bases in the junction unmatched. The germline V gene sets CDR1 to LGHNA and CDR2 to YSLEER. A note on this clone: Its antigen specificity is not known. Per-nucleotide qualities are absent, and no much larger clonotype sits a single base away.

The entire isolated RNA was reverse transcribed using the High Capacity cDNA Reverse Transcription Kit, and thus expressed TCRB transcripts were sequenced. Deep immunoSEQ sequencing was performed on naive, central memory and regulatory T cell samples, with an average of roughly 3.5 million total reads per sample. Sorted cells were lysed in RLT buffer and RNA was extracted with DNase-treated RNeasy Micro or Mini kits, depending on cell number. To prevent cross-contamination, each cell subset was processed individually, whereas patient and healthy donor samples were processed jointly. TCRB sequences were amplified from cDNA with the immunoSEQ multiplex PCR, producing 87-bp fragments spanning the CDR3 region. The amplicons were sequenced using the Illumina HiSeq platform. The authors' analysis ran thus. PCR bias was computationally corrected using synthetic template baselines, reads within Hamming distance 2 were collapsed, and singletons that could not be merged were discarded. Reads were aligned to IMGT to assign V, D and J genes, CDR3 length, and insertions or deletions at six rearrangement sites. Within each subset, clonotype counts were normalized to the number of sorted cells before true diversity and Gini coefficients were calculated with the tcR R package. The overlap coefficient, calculated on TCRB nucleotide sequences, was used to measure repertoire sharing. As a proxy for the pre-selection repertoire, out-of-frame TCRB sequences from naive cells were analyzed. Held by TCRdb, this immuneACCESS table contains in-frame sequences only and omits some clones. Under half of the omission traces to an unresolved V gene where checked; the cause of the rest is unknown. V and J calls and clone size are those listed in that table; D and trimming were worked out from the DNA. This sample has about 350,000 clones in its table, and roughly a fifth of those were observed once. The leading ten clones occupy under 0.055% of the sample.

A single peripheral blood draw of around 100 mL on average was collected from each donor into heparinised tubes. Using a panel that included CD45RO, CCR7, CD25, CD127, CD95 and CD27, naive, central memory, regulatory and stem cell-like memory CD4+ T cells were sorted on a BD FACSAria II. Every sorted population had a purity above 95%. PBMCs were separated immediately by Lymphoprep density gradient centrifugation and were stained directly, without being cultured. Samples were stained and sorted in pairs, with one healthy donor and one patient per experiment, so that batch effects were minimized. This receptor was taken from a woman between 18 and 29 years old in good health. Recombination linked TRBV4-3 to TRBJ1-6, and TRBD1 aligns with 8 junction nucleotides. Sequencing was performed on naive CD4+ T cells from blood. Taken with the paper, the label for cell subset or site translates to: true naive CD4+ T cells. CDR3 sequence: CASSQEADRATSPLHF. The DNA sequence follows: TGCGCCAGCAGCCAAGAAGCGGACAGGGCTACTTCACCCCTCCACTTT.